The source of this T cell receptor beta chain is a study of T cells in Graves' hyperthyroidism and ophthalmopathy (dated by TCRdb to between 2019 and 2020). Regarding the research as a whole: Peripheral blood samples were taken at initial diagnosis, before any treatment was given. A discovery cohort of about a hundred patients, roughly 40 with Graves' ophthalmopathy and about 58 with stable Graves' hyperthyroidism, was used to find distinguishing TCR V-J signatures. An independent validation cohort of around 19 hyperthyroidism patients and approximately 15 patients who later progressed to ophthalmopathy tested prospective prediction of ophthalmopathy. For training and testing, the 80 to 100 patients in the discovery cohort were randomly divided in a 7:3 ratio. The study also compared thyroid tissue and blood T-cell repertoires from several Graves' hyperthyroidism patients. Once sampling was done, hyperthyroidism patients were given methimazole at a starting dose of 30 mg daily, whereas ophthalmopathy patients were given high-dose intravenous methylprednisolone. The paper describes TCR Vbeta CDR3 sequencing of more than 120 peripheral blood samples, made up of roughly 45 ophthalmopathy patients, approximately 73 hyperthyroidism patients and 17 progressor patients. General conclusions and limits of the study: Sample size was not statistically predetermined, and investigators were not blinded to group allocation. In validation, progression to ophthalmopathy was predicted by the model with nearly 71% sensitivity and 72.22% specificity, a median of around 5.9 months before onset. A 13 V-J signature model separated ophthalmopathy from stable hyperthyroidism, with about 90% sensitivity and about 81% specificity in cross-validation and 80%/75% in testing. Blood samples also contained most of the expanded thyroid clonotypes (frequency above 0.001), which suggests that blood repertoires may reflect thyroid immune responses.

Stable Graves' hyperthyroidism was defined as no progression to ophthalmopathy during 18 months of follow-up. Hyperthyroidism patients were newly diagnosed, had a disease duration of under 2 months, and were aged 18 to 65 years. Any patient with an uncontrolled infection, another autoimmune disease, pregnancy or lactation was excluded. Clinical symptoms, serum thyroxine and TRAb, thyroid ultrasound, and orbital computed tomography formed the basis for the diagnoses. PBMCs were isolated from around 10 ml of fresh peripheral blood by Ficoll-Paque density gradient centrifugation. Trizol reagent was used to extract total RNA, and RNA quality was then checked on an Agilent 2100 Bioanalyzer. This clonotype was seen ten or more times. This receptor's antigen is unknown. Base qualities are not provided; no much larger clone lies one nucleotide away. The TCR beta CDR3 regions were amplified from the RNA transcripts. The first round of RT-PCR for the TCR CDR3 was performed with the HTBI primer set and the Qiagen OneStep RT-PCR kit. Libraries were constructed in a second round of multiplex PCR, after which size selection and purification were performed. The libraries were sequenced on an Illumina HiSeq2000 using paired-end 100 bp reads. Regarding the original processing steps: SOAPnuke was used to process the raw data, removing reads that contained adapters or uncalled bases, had a mean Phred below 15, or lacked an exact match to the constant primer or identifier. COPE v1.2.5 was used to merge high-quality paired reads, and clonotypes were defined as unique nucleotide sequences. MiTCR v1.1 was used to align clonotypes to the IMGT TRBV, TRBD and TRBJ reference segments. The analysis was restricted to V-J combinations with a frequency above 0.0001, which together covered 99% to 99.2% of the repertoires. A TCS score was defined as the ratio between F50 (clonal expansion) and ExV (chaos), using BLOSUM62-based TCRdist between CDR3 peptides within each V-J. Welch's t-statistics and random forest reduced roughly 530 V-J features to 13, which were used in a naive Bayes classifier (R e1071). TCRdb applied fastp at Q25 and MiXCR to the public reads, then kept only in-frame beta chains. Identical CDR3 proteins give one entry, which carries the most common genes and DNA. The V and J calls and clone size are TCRdb's, not the authors'. The sample yields about 420,000 distinct CDR3 sequences; 15% to 17% were counted once. Approximately 7.5% of the sample rests with the top ten.

Inclusive of the bounding cysteine and phenylalanine, the CDR3 is 14 residues long. Here the CDR3 DNA is all that survives: 42 bases in frame from base 1. The V and J ends are trimmed by 5 bases and 4 bases, leaving 12 bases between them. The source material was blood. The rearrangement combines TRBV12-3 or TRBV12-4 with TRBJ1-5; tentative D gene TRBD1, with 5 bases matching. This TCR was recovered from a woman younger than 30 with Graves' hyperthyroidism. Here is the DNA: TGTGCCAGCAGTGGGGAGGGGCGGAATCAGCCCCAGCATTTT. Translation gives CASSGEGRNQPQHF.